This T cell receptor beta chain was captured in a study of OX40 agonist ivuxolimab in advanced cancers. Study overall: Patients in dose escalation had liver, melanoma, kidney or head and neck cancers.

The CDR3 has 14 amino acids. CDR1 and CDR2 from the germline V gene are SEHNR and FQNEAQ (reference sequence). V dropped 2 bases and J dropped 4 bases, with 11 bases sitting between them. Assay: immunoSEQ multiplex PCR; the TCRdb copy retains only in-frame clones and omits some. The sample has about 77,000 clones, approximately 85% seen once. Exclusion applied to patients with autoimmune disease history or systemic immunosuppression. The chain employs TRBV7-9 and TRBJ1-1; D may be TRBD1 (5 bases). This sequence was found in an adult with an advanced solid tumor such as melanoma, head and neck, liver or kidney cancer. The sample consisted of CD4+ or CD8+ T cells sorted from blood, taken in a trial of the OX40 agonist ivuxolimab. The CDR3 DNA sequence: TGTGCCAGCAGCTTATCTCAGGGCGTCACTGAAGCTTTCTTT. Its protein product is CASSLSQGVTEAFF.